This TCR beta chain originates from a study of regulatory T cells in long-lasting Graves disease. Arm-PCR of CDR3 regions and iRepertoire HTBI primers were used to build TCR beta libraries. As handled by the study authors: Some 57 TRBV and roughly 13 TRBJ segments were identified across samples. A single record per CDR3 protein comes from TCRdb applying MiXCR to the multiplex PCR reads. These V and J calls derive from TCRdb rather than the authors' analysis. Of some 370,000 distinct CDR3 sequences listed, approximately 10% are singletons. Noted time point: newly diagnosed GD, antithyroid drugs for less than 3 months. Extracted RNA from PBMCs served as the source of the TCR library. Study observations and caveats: Since the sample size was small, accuracy may have been reduced.

As to this clonotype: The antigen is undetermined.

The CDR3 spans 15 residues. Germline-derived CDR1 and CDR2 are LGHNA and YSLEER. The J segment lost 4 bases and the V segment lost 0 bases, leaving 6 bases of the junction unmatched. The sample also formed part of further work on T cells in Graves' hyperthyroidism and ophthalmopathy. That source reports: HTBI primers drove first-round RT-PCR of the TCR CDR3.

Sequencing used peripheral blood mononuclear cells (PBMCs), obtained at new diagnosis, from a patient treated with antithyroid drugs. The chain couples TRBV4-3 to TRBJ2-7; 7 bases fit TRBD1. This sequence was found in a woman under 30 with Graves disease. CDR3 sequence (DNA): TGCGCCAGCAGCCAAGAGGGACAGAACGGGTACGAGCAGTACTTC. Its translation is CASSQEGQNGYEQYF.